The clone carrying this T cell receptor beta chain was detected ten times or more. Its specificity is unknown. The read comes to an end 3 residues before the CDR3 does, leaving the germline J gene to fill in the end. Profiling relied on immunoSEQ multiplex PCR, and the TCRdb table lists in-frame clones only, not all of them. This sample has approximately 34,000 clones, each found more than once. The data are from a study of T cell clonality in common variable immunodeficiency. Study-wide results and caveats: In common variable immunodeficiency, TCR beta chains reportedly carried fewer deletions and N-nucleotide insertions. CVID subjects showed higher TCRbeta clonality than healthy controls. T cell subpopulation sequencing would be needed to explain CVID clonality.

The CDR3 runs 12 residues. Germline assignment: CDR1 SQVTM and CDR2 ANQGSEA. V was clipped by 5 bases and J by 7 bases, with 14 bases between them. This TCR was recovered from a person aged 18 to 75 in good health. Sequencing used peripheral blood mononuclear cells. The V and J genes are TRBV29-1 and TRBJ1-2; unclear D gene. The sequenced part of the CDR3 DNA is TGCAGCGTTCAGGTCTTGGAGGGTGGC. It is translated as CSVQVLEGG. The full CDR3 reads CSVQVLEGGYTF. Full variable domain (outside the CDR3, taken from reference TRBV29-1 and TRBJ1-2): SAVISQKPSRDICQRGTSLTIQCQVDSQVTMMFWYRQQPGQSLTLIATANQGSEATYESGFVIDKFPISRPNLTFSTLTVSNMSPEDSSIYLCSVQVLEGGYTFGSGTRLTVV.